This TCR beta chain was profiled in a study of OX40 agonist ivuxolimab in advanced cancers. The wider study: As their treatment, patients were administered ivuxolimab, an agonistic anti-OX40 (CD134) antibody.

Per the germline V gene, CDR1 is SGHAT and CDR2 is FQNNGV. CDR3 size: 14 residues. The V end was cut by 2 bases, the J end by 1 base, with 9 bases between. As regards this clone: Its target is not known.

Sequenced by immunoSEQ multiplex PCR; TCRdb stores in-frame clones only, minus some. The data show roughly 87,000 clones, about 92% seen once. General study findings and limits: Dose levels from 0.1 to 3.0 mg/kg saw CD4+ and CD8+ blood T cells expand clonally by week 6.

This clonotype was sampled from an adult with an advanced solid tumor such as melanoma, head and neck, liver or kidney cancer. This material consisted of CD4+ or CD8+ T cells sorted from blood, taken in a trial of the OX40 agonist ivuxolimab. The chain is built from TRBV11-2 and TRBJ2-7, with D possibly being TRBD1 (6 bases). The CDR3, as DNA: TGTGCCAGCAGCTTATTGGACAGTTCCTACGAGCAGTACTTC. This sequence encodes CASSLLDSSYEQYF. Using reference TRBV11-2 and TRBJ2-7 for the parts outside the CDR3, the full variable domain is EAGVAQSPRYKIIEKRQSVAFWCNPISGHATLYWYQQILGQGPKLLIQFQNNGVVDDSQLPKDRFSAERLKGVDSTLKIQPAKLEDSAVYLCASSLLDSSYEQYFGPGTRLTVT.